This TCR beta chain was obtained from a study of metastatic and nonmetastatic thyroid tumors. Overall study: The study looked at repertoires side by side in blood and in tumor or nodule tissue from malignant and benign thyroid patients. Overall study results and limits: In blood and tumor, TCR beta diversity was reportedly significantly higher in malignant thyroid tumors than in benign nodules.

J was trimmed by 4 bases and V by 0 bases; bases with no gene match: 7. The V gene's germline CDR1 is DFQATT and CDR2 SNEGSKA (reference sequence). This CDR3 is built from 15 residues. About this clone itself: Its antigen is as yet unknown.

TCRdb re-called the PCR reads via MiXCR. The sample has approximately 60,000 clones; 25% to 30% are singletons. All patients were treatment-naive before thyroid surgery. The chain uses TRBV20-1 and TRBJ2-7; 9 nucleotides match TRBD1. The clonotype originates from a female donor with papillary thyroid cancer or a benign thyroid nodule (not recorded which). Some clones in this sample may be carry-over from other donors' samples. The sample comprised blood. The CDR3 is CSARDSGQGTYEQYF. CDR3 nucleotides: TGCAGTGCTAGAGATTCAGGACAGGGGACATACGAGCAGTACTTC.